The entry below gives a single T cell receptor beta chain sequence along with its context. At one of its ends the junction is not consistent with the germline gene, which may arise from a read error. As it was prepared, the TCRbeta library received unique molecular identifiers. TCRdb re-derived calls from the PCR reads in MiXCR, one entry per CDR3 protein. The data show some 200,000 distinct CDR3 sequences, roughly 15% seen once. The data derive from a study of T-cell reconstitution after alpha-beta-depleted transplantation in children. Germline V gives CDR1 SGHNT, CDR2 YYREEE (reference sequence). This CDR3 has 15 amino acids.

The sample was PBMCs from the stem cell graft donor, taken from the stem cell graft. This sequence was found in a human donor who donated a stem cell graft to a child with acute lymphoblastic leukemia. This chain connects TRBV5-4 to TRBJ2-2, with 8 bases fitting TRBD1. The CDR3 bases are TGTGCCAGAAGCTTGCAGGGGGCATACACCGGGGAGCTGTTTTTT. It is translated as CARSLQGAYTGELFF.